The clone carrying this T cell receptor beta chain was observed a few times. Its antigen is currently unknown. This sample is drawn from a study of vaccination and CD4 T cells after COVID-19. Whole-study context: Each participant was administered two doses of a vaccine, which was either BNT162b2 or mRNA-1273. Control cultures used a CEFX viral epitope pool, an HIV-1 Nef peptide pool, or no peptide.

The study's findings and limits: Within convalescent individuals, 304 out of 307 vaccine-specific clones proved to be spike mono-reactive.

Sequenced with the Oncomine TCR Beta short-read assay was DNA taken from cultured CD4+ T cells. Investigators obtained genomic DNA by extraction from cultured CD4+ T cells. TCRdb re-called the PCR reads through MiXCR, storing one row per CDR3 protein. Of fewer than 25,000 distinct CDR3 sequences listed, about two fifths are singletons. Germline V gene data show CDR1 as MNHEY and CDR2 as SVGEGT. The V and J ends lost 6 bases and 6 bases, in that order; junction bases with no gene match: 12. The CDR3 runs to 16 residues. The treatment: roughly 10-day PBMC culture with coronavirus spike peptide pools or control peptides (ViraFEST assay).

Material: CD4+ T cells from blood, cultured in vitro. This sequence joins TRBV6-2 or TRBV6-3 and TRBJ2-7, with TRBD1 identical over 12 bases. The TCR comes from a human donor who had recovered from COVID-19. The CDR3 nucleotides are TGTGCCAGCAGGGATAACCGGGACAGGGGGCTTCGCGAGCAGTACTTC. It yields the protein CASRDNRDRGLREQYF.